This T cell receptor (beta chain) was profiled in a study of T cell responses to AZD1222 COVID-19 vaccine. Findings and limits, study-wide: Reportedly, close to half of spike-specific TCRs are directed against unmutated variant regions.

Assay used: immunoSEQ multiplex PCR; TCRdb lists only in-frame clones, some missing. The sample consists of around 100,000 clones, approximately 87% of them appearing once. As to this clone: Its antigen remains unidentified.

The germline V gene has CDR1 MGHRA and CDR2 YSYEKL. Trimming left V 0 bases short and J 5 bases short, with 6 bases between. CDR3 length equals 13 residues. The sample here was peripheral blood, taken on day 0 of AZD1222 vaccination. The sequence was collected from an adult in good health. The chain links TRBV4-1 to TRBJ2-3; D is undetermined. Written as DNA, the CDR3 is TGCGCCAGCAGCCAAGATGGGGTAGATACGCAGTATTTT. It codes for CASSQDGVDTQYF.